This TCR beta chain is from a study of blood T cell repertoires in COVID-19 (TCRdb year 2020). Describing the broader study: Samples covering the acute and convalescent phases of COVID-19 were provided by collaborators in the United States, Italy and Spain. The material from the prospective study consisted of cDNA or gDNA derived from T cells, B-cell-depleted T cells, or PBMCs. Subjects who had been exposed to COVID-19, were actively infected with it, or had recovered from it provided the deeply sampled blood TCRbeta repertoires that made up the dataset. The repertoires were released in a freely available public database intended as a resource for research on the immune response to SARS-CoV-2. The samples were drawn from the first 160 participants of the ongoing ImmuneRACE study and from over 950 subjects provided by 6 global collaborators. The sample metadata nearly always contained a de-identified subject ID, COVID-19 status, age in years and sex. Where HLA class I and class II types were available, the types were taken from metadata supplied by the sample provider, not from assay-based typing. Points the paper makes about the study in general: The amount of clinical and demographic metadata varied by source and participant and was provided uncurated.

Whole blood was collected in K2EDTA tubes by collaborating institutions according to the institutions' own protocols. For TCRbeta analysis, collaborators shipped samples in one of three forms: frozen whole blood, isolated PBMCs, or DNA extracted from either of those sample types. The immunoSEQ Assay, a bias-controlled multiplex PCR, was used to amplify TCRbeta CDR3 regions from genomic DNA. For the original study's pipeline: Within the assay, amplification of reference gene primers was used to estimate how many nucleated cells each sample contained. To quantify the absolute abundance of each unique TCRbeta CDR3 rearrangement, sequence reads were collapsed and filtered. For each sample, productive Simpson clonality was calculated as the square root of Simpson's diversity index across productive rearrangements. What TCRdb holds here is the immuneACCESS table cut down to in-frame rearrangements. Part of the clones is not present; checked against another copy, under half of the missing clones reflect an unresolved V gene, and the others are unexplained. V and J calls and clone size are as listed in that table; D and trimming were resolved from the DNA. This sample comprises around 140,000 clones, 65% to 80% of them detected only once. 16% of the sample is held by the ten biggest clonotypes.

Regarding this clone: There is no known antigen for this receptor. No base-level quality is on record; no much larger clone is a single base apart.

The material sequenced was peripheral blood. This receptor was taken from a man aged 45-65 years with acute or convalescent COVID-19.

The bases are TGTGCCAGCAGCAAAGGGAGTCGGCTAGCGGGGGTGAATGAGCAGTTCTTC. The encoded protein is CASSKGSRLAGVNEQFF. The sequence is built from TRBV21-1 and TRBJ2-1; TRBD2 is the table's D call and was not checked against the DNA. TRBV21-1 is shown as a pseudogene. From cysteine to phenylalanine, the CDR3 is 17 amino acids long. Only the CDR3 DNA is retained, 51 bases long and in frame from the first base.